The sequence of this TCR beta chain was determined in a study of cytomegalovirus exposure and HLA in healthy donors. Study-level points and caveats: CMV serostatus was the only immune exposure information that was available.

This CDR3 is built from 14 residues. Germline V gene sequence: CDR1 SEHNR, CDR2 FQNEAQ (reference sequence). The ends were cut back, 1 base at V and 4 bases at J, with 10 bases in the middle. Of note for this clone: Its specificity is unknown.

The PCR contained 60 Vbeta and 13 Jbeta primers. This table comes from immunoSEQ multiplex PCR, and its TCRdb copy is limited to in-frame clones, with some not included. The sample contains about 90,000 clones, 78% of which appear only once. This sequence was found in a woman in her 40s in good health and CMV-seropositive. Input material: PBMCs. The V gene is TRBV7-9, the J gene TRBJ1-1; D gene ambiguous. The CDR3 region is CASSLEVSGTEAFF. DNA for the CDR3: TGTGCCAGCAGCTTAGAGGTTAGCGGCACTGAAGCTTTCTTT.